Shown below are 30 T cell receptor beta chains from a single sample sequenced in a study of blood T cell repertoires in COVID-19. Sequencing was performed with immunoSEQ multiplex PCR; in TCRdb, only in-frame clones are kept and a portion is missing. The sample lists around 24,000 clones, under 90% occurring once. Sequences were obtained from peripheral blood. Receptors were obtained from a woman aged 70-85 years with active COVID-19.

The chain recombines TRBV5-1 with TRBJ2-5; 7 positions agree with TRBD1. From germline, CDR1 is SGHRS and CDR2 YFSETQ. CDR3 size: 14 residues. J was trimmed by 4 bases and V by 5 bases; bases with no gene match: 8. CDR3: CASSTFTGVETQYF. DNA for the CDR3: TGCGCCAGCAGTACCTTCACAGGGGTAGAGACCCAGTACTTC. Supplemented by reference TRBV5-1 and TRBJ2-5, the full variable domain reads KAGVTQTPRYLIKTRGQQVTLSCSPISGHRSVSWYQQTPGQGLQFLFEYFSETQRNKGNFPGRFSGRQFSNSRSEMNVSTLELGDSALYLCASSTFTGVETQYFGPGTRLLVL.

The CDR3 nucleotides read TGTGCCAGCAGCTGGACAGGGGACCACGAGCAGTACTTC. Translated, it gives CASSWTGDHEQYF. The V gene is TRBV5-5, the J gene TRBJ2-7, with 9 bases that match TRBD1. CDR3 length equals 13 residues. Germline V gene sequence: CDR1 SGHKS, CDR2 YYEKEE (reference sequence). J lost 5 bases, V lost 3 bases, and 3 bases had no gene match.

V usage is TRBV6-6 and J usage is TRBJ2-1, with D maybe TRBD2 (6 bases). The CDR3 sequence is 16 residues long. Between the trimmed V and J ends, which lost 2 bases and 9 bases, there was a span of 20 bases. Germline CDR1 and CDR2: MNHNY and SVGAGI (reference sequence). DNA of the CDR3: TGTGCCAGCAGTTACACTTCGAGTGGGACTGCGGGTGAGCAGTTCTTC. Amino acid sequence: CASSYTSSGTAGEQFF.

The V gene is TRBV7-2, the J gene TRBJ2-1, with TRBD2 matching 12 bases. V was clipped by 1 base and J by 0 bases; unmatched bases: 7. The CDR3 loop spans 19 amino acids. Looked up from germline, CDR1 is SGHTA and CDR2 is FQGNSA. CDR3 protein: CASSLETSGGHSSYNEQFF. CDR3 coding DNA: TGTGCCAGCAGCTTAGAAACTAGCGGGGGGCACAGCTCCTACAATGAGCAGTTCTTC.

The CDR3 bases are TGTGCCAGCAGCTTAGTTGGGCAACGCATGAACACTGAAGCTTTCTTT. This codes for CASSLVGQRMNTEAFF. The genes are TRBV7-8 and TRBJ1-1; no reliable D call. CDR3 length: 16 amino acids. CDR1 is SGHVS and CDR2 is FQNEAQ in the germline V gene. Trimming removed 1 base from V and 0 bases from J, with 12 bases in between.

The V gene is TRBV6-5, the J gene TRBJ1-1; 10 bases agree with TRBD1. The CDR3 is 15 amino acids. Looked up from germline, CDR1 is MNHEY and CDR2 is SVGAGI. The V segment lost 4 bases and the J segment 3 bases; nucleotides outside the gene matches: 5. CDR3: CASSSSGTGDTEAFF. CDR3 coding DNA: TGTGCCAGCAGTTCCTCCGGGACAGGGGACACTGAAGCTTTCTTT.

The table lists this clone with a few counts. The chain employs TRBV19 and TRBJ1-2; 7 nucleotides match TRBD1. CDR3 length: 14 residues. Germline CDR1 reads LNHDA; CDR2 reads SQIVND (reference sequence). The junction had 3 bases not matched to a gene; V was cut back by 5 bases and J by 0 bases. CDR3 in DNA: TGTGCCAGTAGTGAACAGGGGCCTAACTATGGCTACACCTTC. Protein sequence: CASSEQGPNYGYTF. The variable domain in full, with the rest retrieved from reference TRBV19 and TRBJ1-2, is DGGITQSPKYLFRKEGQNVTLSCEQNLNHDAMYWYRQDPGQGLRLIYYSQIVNDFQKGDIAEGYSVSREKKESFPLTVTSAQKNPTAFYLCASSEQGPNYGYTFGSGTRLTVV.

This chain links TRBV27 with TRBJ2-1; 9 bases fit TRBD1. The CDR3 extends over 15 amino acids. V lost 2 bases and J lost 9; bases outside the gene matches: 8. Germline CDR1 reads MNHEY; CDR2 reads SMNVEV (reference sequence). CDR3 sequence (DNA): TGTGCCAGCAGTTTAAGGGACAGGGTTTCGGGTGAGCAGTTCTTC. The encoded protein is CASSLRDRVSGEQFF.

The chain is built from TRBV19 and TRBJ1-5, with 11 bases matching TRBD1. This CDR3 has 14 residues. Germline assignment: CDR1 LNHDA and CDR2 SQIVND (reference sequence). V gave up 5 bases and J gave up 6 bases; unmatched junction bases: 3. CDR3 amino acids: CASSPGTGGQPQHF. The CDR3 region has the DNA TGTGCCAGTAGTCCCGGGACAGGGGGTCAGCCCCAGCATTTT.

The V and J genes are TRBV5-8 and TRBJ2-7; D ambiguous. CDR1 is SGHTS and CDR2 is YDEGEE in the germline V gene. Trimming removed 2 bases from V and 5 bases from J, with 5 bases in between. The CDR3 is made up of 11 amino acids. The CDR3 nucleotides are TGTGCCAGCAGCTTCCCGGACGAGCAGTACTTC. Translating it yields CASSFPDEQYF.

J is TRBJ1-4 and V is TRBV7-2; 8 nucleotides match TRBD1. With V trimmed by 6 bases and J by 0 bases, 15 bases remained unmatched. CDR3 size: 19 residues. Germline-derived CDR1 and CDR2 are SGHTA and FQGNSA. CDR3 sequence: CASSPQGAGTGATNEKLFF. The CDR3 DNA reads TGTGCCAGCAGTCCGCAGGGGGCCGGGACAGGTGCAACTAATGAAAAACTGTTTTTT.

CDR3 residues: CASSPRGGQNQPQHF. The CDR3 DNA sequence: TGTGCCAGCAGCCCCCGAGGGGGCCAAAATCAGCCCCAGCATTTT. This rearrangement joins TRBV7-8 to TRBJ1-5, with 7 bases matching TRBD1. The trim removed 5 bases at V and 4 bases at J, leaving 8 bases unmatched. CDR1 and CDR2 from the germline V gene are SGHVS and FQNEAQ. The CDR3 consists of 15 residues.

This clone appeared once. The chain has TRBV7-2 and TRBJ1-2; 7 bases are shared with TRBD1. The CDR3 is made up of 15 amino acids. Unmatched junction bases numbered 10, after V lost 5 bases and J lost 4 bases. CDR1 is SGHTA, CDR2 FQGNSA, per germline. The CDR3 DNA reads TGTGCCAGCAGCCCGGGACAGCCTAGAAGCTATGGCTACACCTTC. Amino acids: CASSPGQPRSYGYTF. The full variable domain, completed using reference TRBV7-2 and TRBJ1-2, is GAGVSQSPSNKVTEKGKDVELRCDPISGHTALYWYRQSLGQGLEFLIYFQGNSAPDKSGLPSDRFSAERTGGSVSTLTIQRTQQEDSAVYLCASSPGQPRSYGYTFGSGTRLTVV.

The CDR3 DNA reads as TGTGCCAGCAGTGAATCCCTACAGCTTTCACCCCTCCACTTT. Its protein product is CASSESLQLSPLHF. The chain carries TRBV2 and TRBJ1-6; D remains ambiguous. The length of the CDR3 is 14 residues. Germline values: CDR1 SNHLY, CDR2 FYNNEI. Trimming removed 2 bases at V and 9 bases at J, with 11 bases between.

The rearrangement links TRBV6-6 to TRBJ2-5; 14 positions match TRBD2. CDR1 is MNHNY and CDR2 is SVGAGI in the germline V gene (reference sequence). This CDR3 has 16 amino acids. V dropped 5 bases and J dropped 5; count of bases not matched to a gene: 7. CDR3: CASSKTSGGAGETQYF. The DNA of the CDR3 is TGTGCCAGCAGTAAGACTAGCGGGGGGGCGGGTGAGACCCAGTACTTC.

The rearrangement uses TRBV5-4 and TRBJ2-7, with D tentatively TRBD2 (5 bases). Germline V gene data show CDR1 as SGHNT and CDR2 as YYREEE (reference sequence). V gave up 4 bases and J gave up 3 bases, with 11 bases separating them. The CDR3 has 13 amino acids. The CDR3 spells CASSHSRDYEQYF. The CDR3 coding sequence is TGTGCCAGCAGCCACTCCCGGGACTACGAGCAGTACTTC.

The gene calls are TRBV19 and TRBJ1-2; 11 bases are shared with TRBD1. Germline CDR1 LNHDA, CDR2 SQIVND (reference sequence). With 7 bases clipped from V and 4 bases from J, the junction kept 8 bases outside the gene matches. The CDR3 length is 15 residues. CDR3 bases: TGTGCCAGTACCCCGGGACAGGGGGTTTCCTATGGCTACACCTTC. Residues: CASTPGQGVSYGYTF. The whole variable domain, remainder taken from reference TRBV19 and TRBJ1-2, is DGGITQSPKYLFRKEGQNVTLSCEQNLNHDAMYWYRQDPGQGLRLIYYSQIVNDFQKGDIAEGYSVSREKKESFPLTVTSAQKNPTAFYLCASTPGQGVSYGYTFGSGTRLTVV.

V gene TRBV5-4 combines with J gene TRBJ1-1; D is possibly TRBD1 (6 bases). Germline V gene data show CDR1 as SGHNT and CDR2 as YYREEE (reference sequence). There are 13 residues in the CDR3. V was pared by 4 bases and J by 4 bases, with 11 bases between. CDR3 region: CASSHGQSTEAFF. The CDR3 bases are TGTGCCAGCAGCCACGGACAGAGCACTGAAGCTTTCTTT.

The chain joins TRBV2 to TRBJ2-3, with 9 bases fitting TRBD1. After removal of 6 bases from V and 2 bases from J, the junction contained 9 bases not matched to a gene. This CDR3 is built from 16 residues. Per germline, CDR1 SNHLY and CDR2 FYNNEI. This CDR3 is CASSPWDRAFTDTQYF. CDR3 bases: TGTGCCAGCAGCCCCTGGGACAGGGCATTCACAGATACGCAGTATTTT.

J is TRBJ2-5 and V is TRBV4-2; 10 nucleotides align to TRBD2. Germline lookup yields CDR1 LGHNA and CDR2 YNFKEQ. V was pared by 4 bases and J by 2 bases, with 10 bases of the junction left unmatched. This CDR3 spans 17 amino acids. DNA for the CDR3: TGTGCCAGCAGCCTCCGGGGTAGCGGGGGGCCTCAAGAGACCCAGTACTTC. Amino acids: CASSLRGSGGPQETQYF.

The V call is TRBV28, the J call TRBJ2-5, with D tentatively TRBD2 (7 bases). V gave up 6 bases and J gave up 1 base, with 21 bases separating them. Germline CDR1 MDHEN, CDR2 SYDVKM. The CDR3 runs to 17 residues. The CDR3 sequence: CASSPLWGGPSQETQYF. The CDR3 nucleotides read TGTGCCAGCAGCCCCTTGTGGGGGGGCCCTAGCCAAGAGACCCAGTACTTC.

In its sample, this clone was seen once. V is TRBV29-1 and J is TRBJ1-1, with 7 positions matching TRBD1. The CDR3 contains 17 residues. Trimming removed 0 bases from V and 0 bases from J; junction bases left unmatched: 10. Germline loops: CDR1 SQVTM, CDR2 ANQGSEA. CDR3 amino acids: CSVEDPLSTGLNTEAFF. CDR3 bases: TGCAGCGTTGAAGACCCCCTCTCGACAGGGCTGAACACTGAAGCTTTCTTT.

The rearrangement uses TRBV5-1 and TRBJ1-6; perhaps TRBD1 as D (5 bases). This CDR3 has 16 residues. Germline values: CDR1 SGHRS, CDR2 YFSETQ. Trimming took off 5 bases at V and 8 bases at J, with 20 bases between the two ends. CDR3 sequence reads: CASRLGVPGFYSPLHF. CDR3 in DNA: TGCGCCAGCAGGTTAGGGGTACCTGGTTTCTATTCACCCCTCCACTTT. Filled out from reference TRBV5-1 and TRBJ1-6, the complete variable domain reads KAGVTQTPRYLIKTRGQQVTLSCSPISGHRSVSWYQQTPGQGLQFLFEYFSETQRNKGNFPGRFSGRQFSNSRSEMNVSTLELGDSALYLCASRLGVPGFYSPLHFGNGTRLTVT.

The V gene is TRBV9, the J gene TRBJ2-2; D call uncertain. CDR1 is SGDLS, CDR2 YYNGEE, per germline. V lost 2 bases and J 0 bases, leaving 17 bases between the germline ends. The CDR3 covers 18 residues. The CDR3 protein is CASSVNPGGWSNTGELFF. In DNA form, the CDR3 reads TGTGCCAGCAGCGTTAACCCCGGTGGTTGGTCGAACACCGGGGAGCTGTTTTTT. Looking up the rest from reference TRBV9 and TRBJ2-2 gives the full variable domain: DSGVTQTPKHLITATGQRVTLRCSPRSGDLSVYWYQQSLDQGLQFLIQYYNGEERAKGNILERFSAQQFPDLHSELNLSSLELGDSALYFCASSVNPGGWSNTGELFFGEGSRLTVL.

With regard to this clone: One end of the junction varies from germline; a read error may be responsible. The chain has TRBV7-7 and TRBJ1-5, with D possibly matching TRBD1 (5 bases). Per germline, CDR1 SSHAT and CDR2 FNYEAQ (reference sequence). CDR3 length: 13 amino acids. The CDR3 is CASSRDRDQPQHF. CDR3 nucleotides: TGTGCTAGCAGCCGAGACAGAGATCAGCCCCAGCATTTT.

The V and J genes are TRBV24-1 and TRBJ1-2; TRBD1 matches at 7 bases. Germline loops: CDR1 KGHDR, CDR2 SFDVKD. V gave up 4 bases and J gave up 0 bases; unmatched junction bases: 10. The CDR3 loop spans 17 amino acids. The CDR3: CATSDPGTDSANYGYTF. The CDR3 DNA reads TGTGCCACCAGTGACCCCGGGACAGATTCGGCTAACTATGGCTACACCTTC.

This clone appeared once. The chain joins TRBV5-1 to TRBJ1-5; a weak D match, TRBD1 (5 bases). Trimming removed 0 bases from V and 4 bases from J, with 11 bases in between. Germline lookup yields CDR1 SGHRS and CDR2 YFSETQ. The CDR3 is 15 amino acids. CDR3 in DNA: TGCGCCAGCAGCTTGGAAGGGACTGGGAATCAGCCCCAGCATTTT. Its protein product is CASSLEGTGNQPQHF.

The rearrangement links TRBV5-1 to TRBJ2-2, with 7 bases identical to TRBD2. This CDR3 has 15 residues. Trimming took 1 base from V and 5 from J; bases not matched to a gene: 5. The V gene's germline CDR1 is SGHRS and CDR2 YFSETQ. For the CDR3, the DNA is TGCGCCAGCAGCTTGTCAGGGCGGGAGACCGGGGAGCTGTTTTTT. Translated, it gives CASSLSGRETGELFF.

The rearrangement uses TRBV4-2 and TRBJ1-5; a weak D match, TRBD1 (5 bases). Germline V gene sequence: CDR1 LGHNA, CDR2 YNFKEQ. V lost 0 bases to trimming and J lost 9 bases, with 15 bases between them. The CDR3 spans 15 residues. CDR3 nucleotides: TGTGCCAGCAGCCAAGATCAGGCAGGGTTTGGGCCCCAGCATTTT. Translation: CASSQDQAGFGPQHF.

The chain recombines TRBV19 with TRBJ2-2; 7 bases map to TRBD1. After removal of 10 bases from V and 7 bases from J, the junction contained 9 bases not matched to a gene. Germline V gene sequence: CDR1 LNHDA, CDR2 SQIVND (reference sequence). There are 13 residues in the CDR3. CDR3 nucleotides: TGTGCCACCACTTGGGGACAGTTCGGGGAGCTGTTTTTT. Its translation is CATTWGQFGELFF.